Included here is one T cell receptor (beta chain) sequence, with context. As yet, its antigen is unknown. These data belong to a study of shared clonotypes between healthy human individuals. General study results and limits: Only blood underwent sampling, and tissue repertoires likely differ.

CDR3 length: 17 amino acids. V lost 4 bases and J lost 0; bases outside the gene matches: 11. Germline loops: CDR1 SGHDN, CDR2 FVKESK. Unsorted samples, those not sorted, used about 90 million PBMCs for genomic DNA. Assay runs were performed at deep level. Only in-frame clones appear in the TCRdb table, and some are missing; sequencing was by immunoSEQ multiplex PCR. The table lists 450,000 to 500,000 clones, roughly 85% of them singletons. The genes are TRBV14 and TRBJ2-5, with TRBD2 matching over 7 bases. Material: PBMCs. This sequence was found in a woman in her thirties or forties in good health. Some clones in this sample may be carry-over from other donors' samples. The CDR3 spells CASSPPLGAGYQETQYF. The DNA of the CDR3 is TGTGCCAGCAGCCCACCCCTAGGAGCGGGGTACCAAGAGACCCAGTACTTC.